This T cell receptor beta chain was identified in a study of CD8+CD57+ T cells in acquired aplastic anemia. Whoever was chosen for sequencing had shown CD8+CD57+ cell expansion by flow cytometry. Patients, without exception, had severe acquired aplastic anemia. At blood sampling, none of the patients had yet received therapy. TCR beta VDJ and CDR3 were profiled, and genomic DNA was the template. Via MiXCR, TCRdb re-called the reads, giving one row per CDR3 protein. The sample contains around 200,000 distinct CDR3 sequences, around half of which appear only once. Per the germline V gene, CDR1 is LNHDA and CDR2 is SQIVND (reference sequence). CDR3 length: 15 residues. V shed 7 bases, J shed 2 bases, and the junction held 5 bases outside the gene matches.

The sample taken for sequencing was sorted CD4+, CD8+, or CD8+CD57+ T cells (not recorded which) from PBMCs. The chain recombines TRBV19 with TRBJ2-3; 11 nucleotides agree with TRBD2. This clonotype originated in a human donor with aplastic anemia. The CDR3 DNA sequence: TGTGCCAGTACCCTGGGACTAGCGGTCACAGATACGCAGTATTTT. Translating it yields CASTLGLAVTDTQYF.